Below, 8 T cell receptor beta chains from the same sample are listed, as sequenced in a study. From the 5' RACE reads, TCRdb called clonotypes with MiXCR, one entry per CDR3 protein. The sample consists of fewer than 80,000 distinct CDR3 sequences, about 20% of them appearing once. The material sequenced was memory CD4+ T cells sorted from a lymph node. Subset: memory CD4+ T cells, CD4+CD45RO+CD25-. The origin of the receptors is a female donor with breast cancer.

This clonotype was counted between two and nine times. With a much larger clone just one base away, this may be a read error. The chain has TRBV5-1 and TRBJ2-1, with 7 bases lining up with TRBD1. Germline-derived CDR1 and CDR2 are SGHRS and YFSETQ. This CDR3 spans 14 amino acids. CDR3 region: CASSEQGIMNEQCF. DNA for the CDR3: TGCGCCAGCAGCGAACAGGGGATAATGAATGAGCAGTGCTTC. The entire variable domain, with the rest obtained from reference TRBV5-1 and TRBJ2-1, is as follows: KAGVTQTPRYLIKTRGQQVTLSCSPISGHRSVSWYQQTPGQGLQFLFEYFSETQRNKGNFPGRFSGRQFSNSRSEMNVSTLELGDSALYLCASSEQGIMNEQCFGPGTRLTVL.

Of note for this clonotype: One end of the junction varies from germline; a read error may be responsible. This rearrangement joins TRBV6-1 to TRBJ2-2, with 7 bases fitting TRBD1. Per the germline V gene, CDR1 is MNHNS and CDR2 is SASEGT. There are 16 residues in the CDR3. Written as DNA, the CDR3 is TGTGCCAGCCCTACAGACAGGGTTGAGAACACCGGGGAGCTGTTTTTC. Its translation is CASPTDRVENTGELFF.

In its sample, this clonotype was seen a few times. V is TRBV20-1 and J is TRBJ2-4; 7 nucleotides line up with TRBD2. The V gene's germline CDR1 is DFQATT and CDR2 SNEGSKA (reference sequence). With 0 bases clipped from V and 0 bases from J, the junction kept 5 bases outside the gene matches. This CDR3 is 16 amino acids long. CDR3 amino acids: CSARDGVAGAKNIQYF. The CDR3 nucleotides read TGCAGTGCTAGAGATGGGGTAGCGGGAGCCAAAAACATTCAGTACTTC.

The chain joins TRBV7-9 to TRBJ1-2; D is possibly TRBD1 (5 bases). The CDR3 is made up of 13 amino acids. V was clipped by 0 bases and J by 6 bases, with 8 bases between them. From germline, CDR1 is SEHNR and CDR2 FQNEAQ (reference sequence). CDR3 sequence reads: CASSLATGDGYTF. CDR3 DNA sequence: TGTGCCAGCAGCTTAGCGACGGGGGATGGCTACACCTTC.

The genes are TRBV25-1 and TRBJ2-7; weak D call: TRBD2 (7 bases). The CDR3 spans 19 residues. Germline V gene data show CDR1 as MGHDK and CDR2 as SYGVNS. V dropped 5 bases and J dropped 6 bases, with 32 bases sitting between them. Here the CDR3 DNA reads TGTGCCAGCAGTAGAGGATGGACCAGCGGGGCTCGGGGGGCGTCCGAGCAGTACTTC. It specifies CASSRGWTSGARGASEQYF.

Comment on this clonotype: Being one base from a much bigger clone, this may be a read error. The CDR3 carries no conserved terminal phenylalanine or tryptophan, so it likely arises from a read error. V and J are TRBV4-1 and TRBJ1-3; D is ambiguous. V was pared by 4 bases and J by 3 bases, with 19 bases between. Germline V gives CDR1 MGHRA, CDR2 YSYEKL. This CDR3 region has 17 residues. The CDR3 loop is CASSRGGVALRGNTIYC. CDR3 sequence (DNA): TGCGCCAGCAGCCGAGGCGGGGTCGCATTGCGTGGAAACACCATATATTGT.

This clonotype occurred many times. The chain has TRBV5-1 and TRBJ1-1; D call uncertain. Trimming pared 4 bases from V and 0 bases from J, leaving 13 bases between. The CDR3 sequence is 15 residues long. CDR1 and CDR2 from the germline V gene are SGHRS and YFSETQ. CDR3 loop: CASSRGRNLNTEAFF. The CDR3 DNA reads as TGCGCCAGCAGCCGAGGTCGGAATTTGAACACTGAAGCTTTCTTT.

The chain recombines TRBV7-6 with TRBJ1-5, with D unclear. The CDR3 has 15 residues. Germline V gene lookup returns CDR1 SGHVS and CDR2 FNYEAQ. The V and J ends lost 2 bases and 1 base respectively, with 9 bases between them. The CDR3 spells CASSLMAESNQPQHF. In DNA form, the CDR3 reads TGTGCCAGCAGCTTAATGGCGGAGAGCAATCAGCCCCAGCATTTT.